This TCR beta chain was recovered during a study of CD4+ T cells in melanoma. The method was immunoSEQ multiplex PCR; TCRdb's version includes in-frame clones alone and lacks a portion of them. The sample contains about 18,000 clones, over 70% of which appear only once. Trimming pared 3 bases from V and 5 bases from J, leaving 14 bases between. This CDR3 is built from 16 residues. CDR1 is SNHLY, CDR2 FYNNEI, per germline. Of note for this clone: Its antigen is as yet unknown.

Study outcomes and limitations: Diverse differentiation states were reported for melanoma neoantigen-specific CD4+ T cells. CD8+ T cell, macrophage and B cell function reportedly correlated with neoantigen-specific CD4+ T cells.

Sequencing was done on a sample of cells from a culture (not recorded whether cultured in vitro). This chain connects TRBV2 to TRBJ1-6; tentatively, D is TRBD1 (6 bases). This TCR was sampled from a human donor with melanoma. CDR3 sequence (DNA): TGTGCCAGCAGTGATAGGGGGGTACTGAATAATTCACCCCTCCACTTT. Encoded protein: CASSDRGVLNNSPLHF. The complete variable domain, with remaining parts taken from reference TRBV2 and TRBJ1-6, reads EPEVTQTPSHQVTQMGQEVILRCVPISNHLYFYWYRQILGQKVEFLVSFYNNEISEKSEIFDDQFSVERPDGSNFTLKIRSTKLEDSAMYFCASSDRGVLNNSPLHFGNGTRLTVT.